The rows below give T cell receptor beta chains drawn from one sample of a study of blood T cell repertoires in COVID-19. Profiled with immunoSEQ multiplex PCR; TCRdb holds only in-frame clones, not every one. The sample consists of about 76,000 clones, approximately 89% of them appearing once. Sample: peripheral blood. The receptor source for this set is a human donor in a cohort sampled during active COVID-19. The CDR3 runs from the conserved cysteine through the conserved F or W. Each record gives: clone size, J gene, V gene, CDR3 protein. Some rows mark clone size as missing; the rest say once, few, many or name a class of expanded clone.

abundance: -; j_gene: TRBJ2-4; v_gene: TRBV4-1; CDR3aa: CASSQSGGLAKNIQYF
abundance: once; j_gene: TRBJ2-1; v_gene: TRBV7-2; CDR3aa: CASSRPSSGGNEQFF
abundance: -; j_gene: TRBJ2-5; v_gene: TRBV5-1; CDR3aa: CASSLVRRPQETQYF
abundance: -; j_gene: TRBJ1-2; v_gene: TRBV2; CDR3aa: CASSAVLGAGGVGYTF
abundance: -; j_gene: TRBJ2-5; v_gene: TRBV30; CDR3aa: CAWSVRGGAETQYF
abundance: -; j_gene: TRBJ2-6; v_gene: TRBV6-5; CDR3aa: CASRPRVSGANVLTF
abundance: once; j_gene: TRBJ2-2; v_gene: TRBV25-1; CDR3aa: CASSRTDRGLPTGELFF
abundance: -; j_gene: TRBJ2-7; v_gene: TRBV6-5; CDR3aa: CASRRTGQGKNEQYF
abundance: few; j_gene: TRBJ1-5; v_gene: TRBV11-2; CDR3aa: CASSLAGGNQPQHF
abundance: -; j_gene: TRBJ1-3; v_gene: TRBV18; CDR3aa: CASSPPGQGRNTIYF
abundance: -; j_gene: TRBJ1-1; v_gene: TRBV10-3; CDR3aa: CAIRLSPMNTEAFF
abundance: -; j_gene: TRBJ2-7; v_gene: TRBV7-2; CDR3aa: CASSPGSRSGEQYF
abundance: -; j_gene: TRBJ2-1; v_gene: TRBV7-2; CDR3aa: CASRGGEGSYNEQFF
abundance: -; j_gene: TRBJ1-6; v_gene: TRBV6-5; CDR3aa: CASSYGVGAGGSPLHF
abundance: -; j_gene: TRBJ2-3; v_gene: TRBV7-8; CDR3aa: CASSFQTDTQYF
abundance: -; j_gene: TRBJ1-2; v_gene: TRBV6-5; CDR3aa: CASSPRTGDSYGYTF
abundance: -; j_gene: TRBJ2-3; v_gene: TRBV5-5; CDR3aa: CASSFNRGFADTQYF
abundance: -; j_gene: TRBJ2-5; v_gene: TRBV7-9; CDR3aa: CASSSDRSSGGETQYF
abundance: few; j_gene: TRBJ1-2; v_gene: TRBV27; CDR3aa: CASKVTGDAYGYTF
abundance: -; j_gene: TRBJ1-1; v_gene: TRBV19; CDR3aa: CASSRGQRRNTEAFF
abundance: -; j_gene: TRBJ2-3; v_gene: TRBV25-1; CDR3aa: CASSRGGESDTQYF
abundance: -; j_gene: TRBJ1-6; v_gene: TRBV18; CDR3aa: CASSPSGSGEGSPLHF
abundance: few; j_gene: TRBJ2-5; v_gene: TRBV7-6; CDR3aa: CASSLTERETQYF
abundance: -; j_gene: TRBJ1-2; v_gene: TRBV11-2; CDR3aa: CASSFLRDYGYTF
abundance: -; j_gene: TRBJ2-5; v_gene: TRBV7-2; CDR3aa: CASSSGTSGGETQYF